This T cell receptor (beta chain) was identified in a study of T-cell memory formation after mild COVID-19. Looking at the study overall: Among the donors, TCR clusters were largely specific to each donor.

This clonotype showed up just once. Its antigen is as yet unknown. Regarding the study as a whole: Day 15 to 85 contractors were CD4/CD8 balanced; later expanders leaned CD4+. Chiefly within CM and EM were the contracting CD4+ clones; CD8+ ones were within EMRA.

TCRdb re-called the 5' RACE reads through MiXCR, storing one row per CDR3 protein. Of 350,000 to 500,000 distinct CDR3 sequences listed, 20% to 30% are singletons. Germline V gene sequence: CDR1 SGHDT, CDR2 YYEEEE. The CDR3 consists of 13 residues. V was clipped by 1 base and J by 2 bases, with 6 bases between them. The receptor's source is an adult woman who had mild COVID-19 (a few samples of this study predate the infection). Cell type and time point are not known. Sequencing input: PBMCs or a T cell subset sorted from them (not recorded which). The chain carries TRBV5-6 and TRBJ2-5, with D uncertain. The CDR3 DNA reads TGTGCCAGCAGCTTGTTCGGTCAAGAGACCCAGTACTTC. It yields the protein CASSLFGQETQYF.